The next 26 T cell receptor beta chains were all read from a single sample in a study of T cells in tumors after PD-1 blockade. Assay: immunoSEQ multiplex PCR; the TCRdb copy retains only in-frame clones and omits some. This sample has some 20,000 clones, with more than 70% found just once. The specimen was PBMCs, collected before anti-PD-1 treatment. The receptors shown here come from a human donor with basal cell carcinoma.

The rearrangement uses TRBV6-5 and TRBJ2-1; TRBD1 aligns across 7 bases. The CDR3 length is 15 residues. Germline-derived CDR1 and CDR2 are MNHEY and SVGAGI. With V trimmed by 6 bases and J by 0 bases, 5 bases remained unmatched. The DNA of the CDR3 is TGTGCCAGCAGGGAGGACAGGAGCTCCTACAATGAGCAGTTCTTC. Translated: CASREDRSSYNEQFF.

The chain recombines TRBV6-4 with TRBJ2-3; 10 bases are shared with TRBD2. The ends lost 6 bases at V and 5 bases at J; junction bases unmatched: 8. Germline-derived CDR1 and CDR2 are MRHNA and SNTAGT. The CDR3 extends over 15 amino acids. The CDR3 sequence: CASSDSGGAGDTQYF. The CDR3 nucleotides read TGTGCCAGCAGCGACAGCGGGGGGGCCGGAGATACGCAGTATTTT.

The table lists this clone with a count of one. The DNA of the CDR3 is TGTGCCAGCAGTGAAGGGTTGGCGGGACAAAGGTACGAGCAGTACTTC. Its translation is CASSEGLAGQRYEQYF. V usage is TRBV2 and J usage is TRBJ2-7; tentatively, D is TRBD1 or TRBD2 (6 bases each). Germline V lookup: CDR1 SNHLY, CDR2 FYNNEI. The CDR3 is 16 residues long. The ends were cut back, 1 base at V and 4 bases at J, with 17 bases in the middle.

This chain links TRBV12-3 or TRBV12-4 with TRBJ1-5, with TRBD1 as a possible D gene (6 bases). This CDR3 has 12 amino acids. V was trimmed by 9 bases and J by 5 bases, leaving 11 bases between them. The DNA for the CDR3 is TGTGCCAGTCGGGGGCTGGATCAGCCCCAGCATTTT. This codes for CASRGLDQPQHF.

This chain uses TRBV7-9 with TRBJ2-2, with unresolved D. V lost 2 bases and J lost 3, with 7 bases in between. Germline-derived CDR1 and CDR2 are SEHNR and FQNEAQ (reference sequence). This CDR3 has 14 amino acids. The CDR3 sequence is CASSLIRDTGELFF. As DNA, the CDR3 is TGTGCCAGCAGCTTAATCCGGGACACCGGGGAGCTGTTTTTT.

The rearrangement uses TRBV5-1 and TRBJ2-5; 8 positions match TRBD1. V lost 5 bases and J lost 4; bases outside the gene matches: 13. The germline CDR1 and CDR2 sequences are SGHRS and YFSETQ. CDR3 size: 16 residues. The CDR3, as DNA: TGCGCCAGCAGAATTCTGGGACGACAGGGGTCAGAGACCCAGTACTTC. Amino acids: CASRILGRQGSETQYF.

The chain employs TRBV21-1 and TRBJ2-3; TRBD2 is the table's D call and was not checked against the DNA. TRBV21-1 is labeled a pseudogene. CDR3 length: 16 amino acids. CDR3 in amino acids: CASSNPSSQYTDTQYF. CDR3 DNA: TGTGCCAGCAGCAATCCGAGTTCCCAATACACAGATACGCAGTATTTT.

The chain employs TRBV23-1 and TRBJ2-7; possibly TRBD1 for D (6 bases). TRBV23-1 is known as an ORF, though its function is uncertain. V lost 0 bases to trimming and J lost 0 bases, with 15 bases between them. There are 17 residues in the CDR3. The DNA of the CDR3 is TGCGCCAGCAGTCAATCGGCTCGGACAGTTACCTCCTACGAGCAGTACTTC. Translating gives CASSQSARTVTSYEQYF.

This clone came up a few times. This chain joins TRBV30 and TRBJ2-2; 9 bases fit TRBD2. V trimming: 1 base; J trimming: 10 bases; junction bases outside the gene matches: 4. CDR3 length: 13 residues. Germline V gives CDR1 GTSNPN, CDR2 SVGIG (reference sequence). The CDR3 loop is CAWSGGRAEELFF. The DNA for the CDR3 is TGTGCCTGGAGTGGCGGGAGGGCCGAGGAGCTGTTTTTT.

The V and J genes are TRBV6-1 and TRBJ2-5; no clear D gene. CDR1 is MNHNS, CDR2 SASEGT, per germline. Trimming left V 0 bases short and J 2 bases short, with 10 bases between. The CDR3 contains 15 residues. CDR3 sequence: CASSEAASFQETQYF. The DNA of the CDR3 is TGTGCCAGCAGTGAAGCGGCATCGTTTCAAGAGACCCAGTACTTC.

This sequence joins TRBV29-1 and TRBJ1-4; no clear D gene. The germline V gene has CDR1 SQVTM and CDR2 ANQGSEA. The CDR3 is 16 residues long. Trimming stripped 1 base from V and 0 bases from J, with 12 bases between. CDR3 bases: TGCAGCGTTGAAGCTAGAGGGCGGGCAACTAATGAAAAACTGTTTTTT. This translates into CSVEARGRATNEKLFF.

The V call is TRBV5-1, the J call TRBJ2-7; D possibly corresponds to TRBD1 (6 bases). The V gene lost 2 bases and the J gene lost 4 bases, with 16 bases spanning the gap. CDR1 and CDR2 from the germline V gene are SGHRS and YFSETQ. This CDR3 has 15 residues. For the CDR3, the DNA is TGCGCCAGCAGCTTTGGCCCAGGGGAAACTTACGAGCAGTACTTC. The encoded protein is CASSFGPGETYEQYF.

This chain links TRBV6-7 with TRBJ2-1; TRBD2 agrees at 8 bases. TRBV6-7 counts as an open reading frame of uncertain function. CDR3 size: 19 residues. The CDR3 reads CPRCYGGAGVGSSYNEQFF. CDR3 in DNA: TGTCCCCGCTGTTACGGGGGGGCGGGGGTGGGGAGCTCCTACAATGAGCAGTTCTTC.

The V gene is TRBV30, the J gene TRBJ1-1; D perhaps matches TRBD1 (5 bases). Trimming stripped 3 bases from V and 6 bases from J, with 14 bases between. CDR1 and CDR2 from the germline V gene are GTSNPN and SVGIG (reference sequence). This CDR3 is 13 amino acids long. CDR3 sequence: CAWSGTPVAEAFF. In nucleotides, the CDR3 is TGTGCCTGGAGCGGGACCCCAGTGGCTGAAGCTTTCTTT.

The rearrangement links TRBV2 to TRBJ2-3; 13 positions agree with TRBD2. The germline CDR1 and CDR2 sequences are SNHLY and FYNNEI. Trimming took 5 bases from V and 5 from J; bases not matched to a gene: 4. The CDR3 extends over 15 amino acids. The CDR3 here is CASSRLAGGGDTQYF. DNA for the CDR3: TGTGCCAGCAGTAGACTAGCGGGGGGCGGAGATACGCAGTATTTT. The whole variable domain, remainder taken from reference TRBV2 and TRBJ2-3, is EPEVTQTPSHQVTQMGQEVILRCVPISNHLYFYWYRQILGQKVEFLVSFYNNEISEKSEIFDDQFSVERPDGSNFTLKIRSTKLEDSAMYFCASSRLAGGGDTQYFGPGTRLTVL.

The chain couples TRBV25-1 to TRBJ2-1, with 7 bases fitting TRBD2. This CDR3 comprises 17 residues. CDR1 is MGHDK and CDR2 is SYGVNS in the germline V gene. Germline trimming cut 4 bases from V and 4 bases from J; bases unmatched to any gene: 13. The CDR3 spells CASSGGAGESKYNEQFF. In nucleotides, the CDR3 is TGTGCCAGCAGTGGTGGGGCGGGAGAGAGTAAGTACAATGAGCAGTTCTTC.

V usage is TRBV7-2 and J usage is TRBJ1-5; possibly TRBD1 for D (5 bases). Looked up from germline, CDR1 is SGHTA and CDR2 is FQGNSA. The CDR3 totals 16 residues. The V end was cut by 2 bases, the J end by 0 bases, with 11 bases between. The chain's CDR3 is CASSLTSGHSNQPQHF. The CDR3 nucleotides read TGTGCCAGCAGCTTAACGTCAGGGCATAGCAATCAGCCCCAGCATTTT.

This clone was counted once. The rearrangement uses TRBV24-1 and TRBJ1-2; D remains ambiguous. Germline V lookup: CDR1 KGHDR, CDR2 SFDVKD. CDR3 size: 11 residues. Trimming removed 2 bases at V and 10 bases at J, with 7 bases between. DNA of the CDR3: TGTGCCACCAGTGATTACTGTCCCTACACCTTC. This translates into CATSDYCPYTF.

The V gene is TRBV28, the J gene TRBJ2-7; 7 bases map to TRBD1. The CDR3 spans 14 residues. V shed 5 bases, J shed 4 bases, and the junction held 8 bases outside the gene matches. Germline V gives CDR1 MDHEN, CDR2 SYDVKM. CDR3 nucleotides: TGTGCCAGCAGTCTTGACAGGGACAGATACGAGCAGTACTTC. Translation gives CASSLDRDRYEQYF.

The chain recombines TRBV27 with TRBJ2-5; tentatively, D is TRBD1 (5 bases). CDR1 is MNHEY, CDR2 SMNVEV, per germline (reference sequence). Deletions cut 3 bases from V and 4 bases from J, with 21 bases between. The CDR3 is made up of 17 amino acids. The CDR3 DNA sequence: TGTGCCAGCAGTTTTGGGCAGGGCGTAGGCTGGGGAGAGACCCAGTACTTC. This translates into CASSFGQGVGWGETQYF.

V is TRBV21-1 and J is TRBJ2-5. TRBV21-1 represents a pseudogene. This CDR3 region has 17 residues. This CDR3 is CASSKWGGTDQAGTQYF. The CDR3 DNA reads TGTGCCAGCAGCAAATGGGGGGGGACAGACCAGGCCGGGACCCAGTACTTC.

The rearrangement links TRBV10-3 to TRBJ2-3, with 13 bases aligning to TRBD2. CDR3 size: 15 residues. With 6 bases clipped from V and 5 bases from J, the junction kept 5 bases outside the gene matches. In germline, CDR1 is ENHRY, CDR2 SYGVKD. The CDR3 DNA reads TGTGCCATCAGCTCACTAGCGGGGGGGCAAGATACGCAGTATTTT. It codes for CAISSLAGGQDTQYF.

The chain uses TRBV5-6 and TRBJ2-3; 12 bases are a match to TRBD2. The germline CDR1 and CDR2 sequences are SGHDT and YYEEEE. Trimming took 4 bases from V and 1 from J; bases not matched to a gene: 4. This CDR3 comprises 16 residues. CDR3 nucleotides: TGTGCCAGCAGCCCAGGACTAGCGGGGCGCACAGATACGCAGTATTTT. Protein product: CASSPGLAGRTDTQYF. Looking up the rest from reference TRBV5-6 and TRBJ2-3 gives the full variable domain: DAGVTQSPTHLIKTRGQQVTLRCSPKSGHDTVSWYQQALGQGPQFIFQYYEEEERQRGNFPDRFSGHQFPNYSSELNVNALLLGDSALYLCASSPGLAGRTDTQYFGPGTRLTVL.

The gene calls are TRBV7-2 and TRBJ2-1; D gene uncertain. CDR3 size: 17 residues. CDR1 SGHTA and CDR2 FQGNSA come from the germline V gene. The V end lost 2 bases, the J end lost 2 bases, and 16 bases lay between the germline ends. In DNA, the CDR3 is TGTGCCAGCAGCTTAACCCCTAGGTACCTAACCTACAATGAGCAGTTCTTC. The encoded protein is CASSLTPRYLTYNEQFF.

J is TRBJ2-3 and V is TRBV10-3, with 7 bases that match TRBD2. CDR3 length: 14 residues. V was clipped by 6 bases and J by 4 bases; unmatched bases: 7. Germline V gene lookup returns CDR1 ENHRY and CDR2 SYGVKD. In nucleotides, the CDR3 is TGTGCCATCAGCGGTCTTGGGGGGGCAGATACGCAGTATTTT. It translates to CAISGLGGADTQYF.

The chain carries TRBV7-2 and TRBJ2-1, with D uncertain. The germline V gene encodes CDR1 SGHTA and CDR2 FQGNSA. Trimming left V 8 bases short and J 4 bases short, with 18 bases between. This CDR3 is 15 amino acids long. In DNA, the CDR3 is TGTGCCAGCTCAGGTCCCCCAGGAGTTTACAATGAGCAGTTCTTC. Translated, it gives CASSGPPGVYNEQFF. The full variable domain, in which reference TRBV7-2 and TRBJ2-1 provide the parts outside the CDR3, is GAGVSQSPSNKVTEKGKDVELRCDPISGHTALYWYRQSLGQGLEFLIYFQGNSAPDKSGLPSDRFSAERTGGSVSTLTIQRTQQEDSAVYLCASSGPPGVYNEQFFGPGTRLTVL.